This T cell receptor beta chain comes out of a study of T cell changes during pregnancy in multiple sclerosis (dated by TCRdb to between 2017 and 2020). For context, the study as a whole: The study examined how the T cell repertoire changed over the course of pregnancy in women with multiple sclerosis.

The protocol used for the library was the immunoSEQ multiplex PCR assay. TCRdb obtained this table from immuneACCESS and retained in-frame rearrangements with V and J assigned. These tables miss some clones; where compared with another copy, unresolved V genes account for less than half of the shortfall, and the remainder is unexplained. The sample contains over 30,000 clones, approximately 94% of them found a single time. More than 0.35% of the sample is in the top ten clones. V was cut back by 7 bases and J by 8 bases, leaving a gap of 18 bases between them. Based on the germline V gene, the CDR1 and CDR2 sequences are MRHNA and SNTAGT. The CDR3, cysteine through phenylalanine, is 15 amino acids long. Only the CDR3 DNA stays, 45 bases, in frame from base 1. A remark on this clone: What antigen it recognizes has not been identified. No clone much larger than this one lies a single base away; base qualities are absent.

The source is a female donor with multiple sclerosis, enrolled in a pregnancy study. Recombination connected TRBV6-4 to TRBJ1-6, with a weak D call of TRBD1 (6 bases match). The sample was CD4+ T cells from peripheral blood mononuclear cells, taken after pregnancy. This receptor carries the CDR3 CASKRGKEWDSPLHF. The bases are TGTGCCAGCAAGAGGGGGAAGGAGTGGGATTCACCCCTCCACTTT.